These 26 T cell receptor beta chains originate from one sample sequenced in a study of OX40 agonist ivuxolimab in advanced cancers. Sequenced by immunoSEQ multiplex PCR; TCRdb stores in-frame clones only, minus some. The sample lists approximately 70,000 clones, roughly 83% seen once, with approximately 8% in the top ten. The starting material was CD4+ or CD8+ T cells sorted from blood, obtained in a trial of the OX40 agonist ivuxolimab. The receptors come from an adult with an advanced solid tumor such as melanoma, head and neck, liver or kidney cancer.

The CDR3 DNA sequence: TGTGCCAGTAGCAGAGGGTTAACGGGGGGGACAGATACGCAGTATTTT. Its protein is CASSRGLTGGTDTQYF. V and J are TRBV19 and TRBJ2-3, with 8 bases matching TRBD2. V shed 6 bases, J shed 3 bases, and the junction held 11 bases outside the gene matches. This CDR3 has 16 residues. In germline, CDR1 is LNHDA, CDR2 SQIVND (reference sequence).

This chain uses TRBV7-9 with TRBJ2-7; the match to TRBD2 covers 9 bases. The germline gives CDR1 SEHNR, CDR2 FQNEAQ (reference sequence). CDR3 length equals 15 residues. Trimming cost V 5 bases and J 4 bases; bases outside gene matches: 9. CDR3 region: CASSPSGASWYEQYF. CDR3 nucleotide sequence: TGTGCCAGCAGCCCTAGCGGGGCCTCTTGGTACGAGCAGTACTTC.

The chain carries TRBV7-6 and TRBJ2-2; D may match TRBD1 or TRBD2 (5 bases each). Germline CDR1 and CDR2: SGHVS and FNYEAQ. This CDR3 region has 14 residues. Trimming took 3 bases from V and 6 from J, leaving 11 bases between them. The CDR3 nucleotides are TGTGCCAGCAGCTTTGGGGGTACAGCCGGGGAGCTGTTTTTT. This encodes CASSFGGTAGELFF.

The chain joins TRBV27 to TRBJ1-2; 7 bases are shared with TRBD1. The V and J ends lost 6 bases and 7 bases, in that order; junction bases with no gene match: 5. This CDR3 comprises 12 residues. Germline CDR1 reads MNHEY; CDR2 reads SMNVEV (reference sequence). CDR3 DNA sequence: TGTGCCAGCAGCGACAGGGAGGCTGGCTACACCTTC. Translated, it gives CASSDREAGYTF.

V is TRBV19 and J is TRBJ1-2; D may be TRBD1 (5 bases). The CDR3 is 14 amino acids. The germline CDR1 and CDR2 sequences are LNHDA and SQIVND (reference sequence). V lost 6 bases and J 7 bases, leaving 18 bases between the germline ends. CDR3 protein: CASRSGGIKSGYTF. In DNA, the CDR3 is TGTGCCAGTAGATCGGGGGGAATAAAAAGTGGCTACACCTTC.

The chain joins TRBV4-1 to TRBJ2-7, with 9 bases that match TRBD1. Trimming removed 4 bases from V and 4 bases from J; junction bases left unmatched: 8. The CDR3 is 15 amino acids. CDR1 and CDR2 (germline): MGHRA, YSYEKL. This chain's CDR3 is CASSRLGQGQYEQYF. The CDR3, as DNA: TGCGCCAGCAGCCGGCTGGGACAGGGTCAATACGAGCAGTACTTC.

The rearrangement uses TRBV19 and TRBJ2-2; D is uncertain. Germline V gene lookup returns CDR1 LNHDA and CDR2 SQIVND (reference sequence). V lost 0 bases and J lost 7, with 12 bases in between. The CDR3 covers 15 residues. CDR3 nucleotide sequence: TGTGCCAGTAGTATAGATGAGGCCTACGGCGGGGAGCTGTTTTTT. Protein: CASSIDEAYGGELFF.

The chain employs TRBV5-6 and TRBJ2-7; D is uncertain. Looked up from germline, CDR1 is SGHDT and CDR2 is YYEEEE. This CDR3 comprises 13 residues. With 4 bases removed from V and 5 bases from J, the gap between germline ends came to 13 bases. The CDR3 protein is CASSVGSRDEQYF. The CDR3 DNA reads TGTGCCAGCAGCGTAGGGTCACGGGACGAGCAGTACTTC.

V and J are TRBV2 and TRBJ1-1; 7 nucleotides match TRBD1. Germline assignment: CDR1 SNHLY and CDR2 FYNNEI. The CDR3 is 15 amino acids. The trim removed 2 bases at V and 6 bases at J, leaving 9 bases unmatched. The CDR3 loop reads CASSELDRDLPEAFF. The DNA for the CDR3 is TGTGCCAGCAGTGAATTAGACAGGGATTTACCTGAAGCTTTCTTT. Based on the CDR3 plus reference TRBV2 and TRBJ1-1, the full variable domain is EPEVTQTPSHQVTQMGQEVILRCVPISNHLYFYWYRQILGQKVEFLVSFYNNEISEKSEIFDDQFSVERPDGSNFTLKIRSTKLEDSAMYFCASSELDRDLPEAFFGQGTRLTVV.

V usage is TRBV21-1 and J usage is TRBJ2-3; the tabulated D call, TRBD1, remains unverified against the DNA. TRBV21-1 is an annotated pseudogene. The CDR3 totals 16 residues. CDR3 DNA: TGTGCCAGCAGCAAAGAGCAGGGGGATAGCACAGATACGCAGTATTTT. This sequence encodes CASSKEQGDSTDTQYF.

The chain links TRBV27 to TRBJ2-1; TRBD2 is a possible D gene (6 bases). CDR1 and CDR2 (germline): MNHEY, SMNVEV (reference sequence). V lost 7 bases to trimming and J lost 0 bases, with 16 bases between them. The CDR3 sequence is 16 residues long. CDR3 loop: CASTSRGPSSYNEQFF. The CDR3 DNA sequence: TGTGCCAGCACCTCGCGGGGTCCCAGCTCCTACAATGAGCAGTTCTTC.

The chain uses TRBV6-6 and TRBJ2-7; a weak D match, TRBD2 (5 bases). V was clipped by 6 bases and J by 6 bases, with 9 bases between them. Per the germline V gene, CDR1 is MNHNY and CDR2 is SVGAGI (reference sequence). The CDR3 runs to 11 residues. For the CDR3, the DNA is TGTGCCAGCAGCCGAGGGTCCGAGCAGTACTTC. It yields the protein CASSRGSEQYF.

This rearrangement joins TRBV7-8 to TRBJ1-1; D is undetermined. The CDR3 contains 13 residues. Germline lookup yields CDR1 SGHVS and CDR2 FQNEAQ. The V end was cut by 2 bases, the J end by 7 bases, with 11 bases between. The CDR3 loop reads CASSLNGNLEAFF. CDR3 coding DNA: TGTGCCAGCAGCTTAAACGGGAATCTTGAAGCTTTCTTT.

The rearrangement joins TRBV10-3 to TRBJ1-1, with D uncertain. The germline V and J ends were trimmed by 10 bases and 0 bases, with 12 bases remaining between them. The CDR3 consists of 13 residues. Germline CDR1 is ENHRY and CDR2 is SYGVKD. The CDR3 loop is CATTTSVNTEAFF. CDR3 in DNA: TGTGCCACCACGACCTCTGTGAACACTGAAGCTTTCTTT.

The rearrangement links TRBV5-5 to TRBJ2-7; D is undetermined. The CDR3 sequence is 15 residues long. V was shortened by 0 bases and J by 0 bases, with 10 bases between the two germline ends. CDR1 and CDR2 from the germline V gene are SGHKS and YYEKEE (reference sequence). For the CDR3, the DNA is TGTGCCAGCAGCTTGGAGCAGATTCCCTCCTACGAGCAGTACTTC. As protein: CASSLEQIPSYEQYF.

This rearrangement joins TRBV25-1 to TRBJ2-5; D uncertain. The CDR3 is made up of 14 amino acids. Germline lookup yields CDR1 MGHDK and CDR2 SYGVNS. With 3 bases removed from V and 5 bases from J, the gap between germline ends came to 13 bases. CDR3 protein: CASSEGYALETQYF. DNA of the CDR3: TGTGCCAGCAGTGAGGGGTATGCGTTGGAGACCCAGTACTTC.

The chain combines TRBV5-6 with TRBJ1-5; 11 bases match TRBD1. V gave up 5 bases and J gave up 6 bases; unmatched junction bases: 4. Germline V gives CDR1 SGHDT, CDR2 YYEEEE. The CDR3 runs to 14 residues. CDR3 region: CASSFGTGGQPQHF. CDR3 DNA sequence: TGTGCCAGCAGTTTCGGGACAGGGGGTCAGCCCCAGCATTTT.

This chain uses TRBV6-6 with TRBJ2-5, with unresolved D. Trimming left V 4 bases short and J 7 bases short, with 7 bases between. This CDR3 has 11 residues. Per the germline V gene, CDR1 is MNHNY and CDR2 is SVGAGI (reference sequence). The CDR3 DNA follows: TGTGCCAGCAGTTCAACGTGGACCCAGTACTTC. The encoded protein is CASSSTWTQYF.

This chain joins TRBV6-6 and TRBJ2-2; tentatively, D is TRBD1 or TRBD2 (5 bases each). V gave up 11 bases and J gave up 2 bases, with 12 bases separating them. The CDR3 loop spans 13 amino acids. Germline V gene sequence: CDR1 MNHNY, CDR2 SVGAGI (reference sequence). The CDR3 nucleotides read TGTGCCTCGAACCGGGGCAACACCGGGGAGCTGTTTTTT. It encodes CASNRGNTGELFF.

V is TRBV10-3 and J is TRBJ2-5; tentatively, D is TRBD2 (5 bases). The CDR3 is made up of 13 amino acids. Germline assignment: CDR1 ENHRY and CDR2 SYGVKD. Trimming removed 5 bases at V and 10 bases at J, with 17 bases between. CDR3 protein: CAISPREEIGQYF. In DNA, the CDR3 is TGTGCCATCAGTCCCCGGGAAGAGATTGGCCAGTACTTC.

The genes are TRBV5-6 and TRBJ2-1, with TRBD2 matching over 13 bases. The CDR3 sequence is 16 residues long. CDR1 is SGHDT, CDR2 YYEEEE, per germline. After removal of 3 bases from V and 4 bases from J, the junction contained 4 bases not matched to a gene. CDR3 in DNA: TGTGCCAGCAGCTACGGACTAGCGGGGGTATACAATGAGCAGTTCTTC. Amino acids: CASSYGLAGVYNEQFF.

The chain uses TRBV2 and TRBJ2-5; no firm D call. Trimming removed 4 bases from V and 5 bases from J, with 11 bases in between. The CDR3 length is 13 residues. In germline, CDR1 is SNHLY, CDR2 FYNNEI. The CDR3 region has the DNA TGTGCCAGCAGTGTTTTGGGTTCGGAGACCCAGTACTTC. Amino acid sequence: CASSVLGSETQYF.

The chain employs TRBV2 and TRBJ1-6; a weak D match, TRBD1 (5 bases). Deletions cut 3 bases from V and 11 bases from J, with 23 bases between. The CDR3 totals 17 residues. Per germline, CDR1 SNHLY and CDR2 FYNNEI. The CDR3 region has the DNA TGTGCCAGCAGTGATCATCTGGGAGCGGGGCCCCGGGCACCCCTCCACTTT. Residues: CASSDHLGAGPRAPLHF.

This sequence joins TRBV2 and TRBJ1-1; D is unclear. CDR1 is SNHLY and CDR2 is FYNNEI in the germline V gene. The length of the CDR3 is 15 residues. Trimming took off 6 bases at V and 0 bases at J, with 14 bases between the two ends. The CDR3 DNA is TGTGCCAGCAGAGACCTAAGATCCTTGAACACTGAAGCTTTCTTT. Its protein is CASRDLRSLNTEAFF.

The chain is built from TRBV7-9 and TRBJ1-2; 7 bases agree with TRBD1. There are 13 residues in the CDR3. V lost 3 bases and J lost 6; bases outside the gene matches: 4. Germline assignment: CDR1 SEHNR and CDR2 FQNEAQ (reference sequence). The DNA of the CDR3 is TGTGCCAGCAGCTTCCCAGGGGGAGATGGCTACACCTTC. As protein: CASSFPGGDGYTF. Looking up the rest from reference TRBV7-9 and TRBJ1-2 gives the full variable domain: DTGVSQNPRHKITKRGQNVTFRCDPISEHNRLYWYRQTLGQGPEFLTYFQNEAQLEKSRLLSDRFSAERPKGSFSTLEIQRTEQGDSAMYLCASSFPGGDGYTFGSGTRLTVV.

The chain combines TRBV2 with TRBJ1-6; the D is unclear. This CDR3 contains 15 residues. The V gene's germline CDR1 is SNHLY and CDR2 FYNNEI. Between the trimmed V and J ends, which lost 10 bases and 13 bases, there was a span of 26 bases. The CDR3 nucleotides are TGTGCCACCAAACGGACCCAACTTCAATCAGGTCCCCTCCACTTT. Translating gives CATKRTQLQSGPLHF.